This passage covers 30 T cell receptor beta chains from one sample sequenced in a study of shared clonotypes between healthy human individuals. Produced via immunoSEQ multiplex PCR; TCRdb's table is partial and in-frame only. The data hold about 2.3 million clones, with 80% to 95% observed a single time. Sequenced sample: naive CD4+ T cells from PBMCs. Subset defined: CD45RA+ positively selected. Source of these receptors: a young man in good health. Some clones in this sample may be carry-over from other donors' samples.

The genes are TRBV5-1 and TRBJ2-1, with D unclear. V dropped 0 bases and J dropped 6 bases, with 10 bases sitting between them. The CDR3 loop spans 14 amino acids. CDR1 is SGHRS, CDR2 YFSETQ, per germline. The CDR3 DNA sequence: TGCGCCAGCAGCTTGGAACCAAATAGCAATGAGCAGTTCTTC. Translated: CASSLEPNSNEQFF. The whole variable domain, filled in from reference TRBV5-1 and TRBJ2-1, reads KAGVTQTPRYLIKTRGQQVTLSCSPISGHRSVSWYQQTPGQGLQFLFEYFSETQRNKGNFPGRFSGRQFSNSRSEMNVSTLELGDSALYLCASSLEPNSNEQFFGPGTRLTVL.

V gene TRBV10-1 combines with J gene TRBJ2-7; either TRBD1 or TRBD2 may supply D (5 bases each). Between the trimmed V and J ends, which lost 6 bases and 2 bases, there was a span of 17 bases. The CDR3 sequence is 15 residues long. In germline, CDR1 is WNHNN, CDR2 SYGVQD (reference sequence). CDR3 residues: CASRGARGYTYEQYF. The CDR3 bases are TGCGCCAGCAGGGGAGCGAGGGGCTACACCTACGAGCAGTACTTC.

This clone was picked up one time. V is TRBV5-1 and J is TRBJ2-1, with 8 bases matching TRBD1. The germline gives CDR1 SGHRS, CDR2 YFSETQ. The ends lost 0 bases at V and 3 bases at J; junction bases unmatched: 8. The CDR3 contains 17 residues. The CDR3 DNA sequence: TGCGCCAGCAGCTTGGCCAAGTCACAGGGGGGCTACAATGAGCAGTTCTTC. It is translated as CASSLAKSQGGYNEQFF.

Only one count was recorded for this clone. The chain couples TRBV5-1 to TRBJ1-1; the D gene is possibly TRBD1 (6 bases). Germline CDR1 reads SGHRS; CDR2 reads YFSETQ. This CDR3 contains 16 residues. Deletions cut 4 bases from V and 1 base from J, with 17 bases between. CDR3 loop: CASSPTGRGANTEAFF. CDR3 DNA sequence: TGCGCCAGCAGCCCTACAGGGAGGGGAGCGAACACTGAAGCTTTCTTT.

The V and J genes are TRBV11-1 and TRBJ2-5; D may match TRBD1 or TRBD2 (5 bases each). CDR1 SGHAT and CDR2 FQDESV come from the germline V gene (reference sequence). V lost 4 bases and J lost 4, with 10 bases in between. The CDR3 has 13 amino acids. CDR3 sequence (DNA): TGTGCCAGCAGCTCACTGGGACGAGAGACCCAGTACTTC. It is translated as CASSSLGRETQYF.

CDR3 nucleotide sequence: TGTGCCAGCAGTGAATGGCTAGCGGGACTCTCCTACAATGAGCAGTTCTTC. Protein: CASSEWLAGLSYNEQFF. The gene calls are TRBV6-1 and TRBJ2-1; 9 bases match TRBD2. The J segment lost 0 bases and the V segment lost 2 bases, leaving 5 bases of the junction unmatched. Per germline, CDR1 MNHNS and CDR2 SASEGT. The CDR3 extends over 17 amino acids.

The chain carries TRBV28 and TRBJ2-5, with TRBD2 matching over 7 bases. The CDR3 runs to 13 residues. V lost 5 bases and J lost 4; bases outside the gene matches: 4. Germline CDR1 is MDHEN and CDR2 is SYDVKM. CDR3 coding DNA: TGTGCCAGCAGTGGAATAGCGGGAGAGACCCAGTACTTC. Protein: CASSGIAGETQYF. Full variable domain (outside the CDR3, taken from reference TRBV28 and TRBJ2-5): DVKVTQSSRYLVKRTGEKVFLECVQDMDHENMFWYRQDPGLGLRLIYFSYDVKMKEKGDIPEGYSVSREKKERFSLILESASTNQTSMYLCASSGIAGETQYFGPGTRLLVL.

The chain has TRBV6-5 and TRBJ1-5; D is perhaps TRBD1 (5 bases). In germline, CDR1 is MNHEY, CDR2 SVGAGI. There are 14 residues in the CDR3. Trimming removed 6 bases from V and 1 base from J, with 10 bases in between. As DNA, the CDR3 is TGTGCCAGCAGGCAGGGAGGAAGCAATCAGCCCCAGCATTTT. Translation: CASRQGGSNQPQHF.

The genes are TRBV6-1 and TRBJ2-7, with D possibly being TRBD1 (6 bases). V lost 7 bases and J lost 6, with 16 bases in between. In germline, CDR1 is MNHNS, CDR2 SASEGT. This CDR3 region has 13 residues. The CDR3 sequence is CASIVVTGGEQYF. The CDR3 DNA reads TGTGCCAGCATCGTAGTGACAGGAGGCGAGCAGTACTTC.

The chain has TRBV6-1 and TRBJ1-4, with D possibly matching TRBD1 (5 bases). The CDR3 contains 14 residues. Germline-derived CDR1 and CDR2 are MNHNS and SASEGT. V dropped 5 bases and J dropped 10 bases, with 17 bases sitting between them. CDR3 amino acids: CASSPDPGLGKLFF. CDR3 sequence (DNA): TGTGCCAGCAGTCCAGACCCAGGGTTGGGAAAACTGTTTTTT.

The V and J genes are TRBV6-5 and TRBJ2-7; D not certain. Trimming shortened V by 6 bases and J by 0 bases, and 15 bases separated the two germline ends. The germline V gene encodes CDR1 MNHEY and CDR2 SVGAGI. This CDR3 region has 15 residues. The CDR3 coding sequence is TGTGCCAGCAGCCCCTCCTCGTTGAGCTCCTACGAGCAGTACTTC. Protein product: CASSPSSLSSYEQYF.

The rearrangement uses TRBV4-3 and TRBJ2-3; D possibly corresponds to TRBD1 (7 bases). Trimming removed 0 bases from V and 2 bases from J, with 12 bases in between. Germline CDR1 LGHNA, CDR2 YSLEER. The CDR3 totals 16 residues. CDR3 in amino acids: CASSQDPRGVTDTQYF. Written as DNA, the CDR3 is TGCGCCAGCAGCCAAGATCCCAGGGGGGTCACAGATACGCAGTATTTT.

This rearrangement joins TRBV6-1 to TRBJ2-3; tentatively, D is TRBD1 (5 bases). The CDR3 has 14 residues. CDR1 MNHNS and CDR2 SASEGT come from the germline V gene. V was trimmed by 8 bases and J by 2 bases, leaving 14 bases between them. DNA of the CDR3: TGTGCCAGCCGTACGGTAGGGGCCACAGATACGCAGTATTTT. This codes for CASRTVGATDTQYF.

To note about this clone: The same CDR3 also results from other DNA sequences found in this sample. The chain combines TRBV18 with TRBJ1-2; 9 positions agree with TRBD1. V was pared by 3 bases and J by 6 bases, with 2 bases of the junction left unmatched. CDR1 is KGHSH and CDR2 is LQKENI in the germline V gene. The CDR3 has 13 residues. For the CDR3, the DNA is TGTGCCAGCTCACCTAGACAGGGGGATGGCTACACCTTC. As protein: CASSPRQGDGYTF.

The chain combines TRBV5-1 with TRBJ2-2, with 8 nucleotides matching TRBD2. V shed 1 base and J 2 bases; nucleotides not matched to a gene: 4. Per the germline V gene, CDR1 is SGHRS and CDR2 is YFSETQ. The CDR3 totals 16 residues. CDR3 sequence reads: CASSLSGLVNTGELFF. The CDR3 bases are TGCGCCAGCAGCTTGTCGGGACTAGTTAACACCGGGGAGCTGTTTTTT.

The chain joins TRBV28 to TRBJ1-4; the D gene is possibly TRBD1 (5 bases). V lost 3 bases and J lost 4, with 15 bases in between. The CDR3 is 16 residues long. Germline CDR1 is MDHEN and CDR2 is SYDVKM. Here the CDR3 DNA reads TGTGCCAGCAGTTTCAGGGCCGGCTACGGTAATGAAAAACTGTTTTTT. Translation gives CASSFRAGYGNEKLFF.

The rearrangement joins TRBV28 to TRBJ1-1; weak D call: TRBD1 (5 bases). The V end lost 6 bases, the J end lost 1 base, and 15 bases lay between the germline ends. CDR3 length equals 15 residues. Germline CDR1 reads MDHEN; CDR2 reads SYDVKM. The CDR3 protein is CASRFPGTGNTEAFF. CDR3 coding DNA: TGTGCCAGCAGATTTCCCGGGACGGGGAACACTGAAGCTTTCTTT.

This sequence joins TRBV4-2 and TRBJ2-7; tentatively, D is TRBD2 (5 bases). CDR1 is LGHNA and CDR2 is YNFKEQ in the germline V gene. There are 13 residues in the CDR3. Between the trimmed V and J ends, which lost 0 bases and 7 bases, there was a span of 10 bases. The CDR3 loop reads CASSQDFRREQYF. CDR3 DNA sequence: TGTGCCAGCAGCCAAGATTTTAGGAGGGAGCAGTACTTC.

The V call is TRBV28, the J call TRBJ1-1, with no clear D. This CDR3 has 13 amino acids. V was clipped by 6 bases and J by 10 bases, with 18 bases between them. From germline, CDR1 is MDHEN and CDR2 SYDVKM. The CDR3 DNA is TGTGCCAGCAGACGGGCACTCCCTGCGGGAGCTTTCTTT. It codes for CASRRALPAGAFF.

A note on this clone: At the DNA level, this CDR3 is encoded by other sequences in the same sample as well. The chain has TRBV9 and TRBJ2-5, with D perhaps matching TRBD1 (6 bases). Trimming removed 3 bases at V and 2 bases at J, with 11 bases between. This CDR3 has 14 amino acids. Germline CDR1 and CDR2: SGDLS and YYNGEE. CDR3 in amino acids: CASSGGQIQETQYF. The CDR3 bases are TGTGCCAGCAGCGGGGGGCAGATTCAAGAGACCCAGTACTTC.

About this clone: Other nucleotide sequences in the sample specify the same CDR3. V is TRBV30 and J is TRBJ1-6; TRBD1 matches at 7 bases. CDR1 is GTSNPN, CDR2 SVGIG, per germline (reference sequence). The CDR3 covers 14 residues. With 2 bases clipped from V and 7 bases from J, the junction kept 5 bases outside the gene matches. The CDR3 protein is CAWSRTGRNSPLHF. In DNA form, the CDR3 reads TGTGCCTGGAGTAGGACAGGTAGAAATTCACCCCTCCACTTT.

The chain links TRBV2 to TRBJ2-6; no firm D call. The V end lost 11 bases, the J end lost 2 bases, and 19 bases lay between the germline ends. The CDR3 covers 16 residues. Germline V gene lookup returns CDR1 SNHLY and CDR2 FYNNEI. Written as DNA, the CDR3 is TGTGCCGGATGCGGAGCTTCGACCCCTGGGGCCAACGTCCTGACTTTC. Translation gives CAGCGASTPGANVLTF.

A remark on this clone: This same CDR3 is encoded by further DNA sequences in the sample. The chain employs TRBV29-1 and TRBJ1-1; D is perhaps TRBD1 (6 bases). V was trimmed by 4 bases and J by 0 bases, leaving 9 bases between them. CDR1 is SQVTM, CDR2 ANQGSEA, per germline. The CDR3 is 13 amino acids. The CDR3 here is CSVAGTLNTEAFF. The CDR3 nucleotides read TGCAGCGTTGCGGGGACATTGAACACTGAAGCTTTCTTT. Filled out from reference TRBV29-1 and TRBJ1-1, the complete variable domain reads SAVISQKPSRDICQRGTSLTIQCQVDSQVTMMFWYRQQPGQSLTLIATANQGSEATYESGFVIDKFPISRPNLTFSTLTVSNMSPEDSSIYLCSVAGTLNTEAFFGQGTRLTVV.

The V call is TRBV4-1, the J call TRBJ1-5, with 11 nucleotides matching TRBD1. V was pared by 0 bases and J by 6 bases, with 4 bases of the junction left unmatched. CDR3 size: 16 residues. CDR1 is MGHRA and CDR2 is YSYEKL in the germline V gene. The CDR3 coding sequence is TGCGCCAGCAGCCAAGATGGACAGGGGGCTTTTCAGCCCCAGCATTTT. It codes for CASSQDGQGAFQPQHF.

V is TRBV6-4 and J is TRBJ2-1; D may be TRBD1 (5 bases). Trimming shortened V by 4 bases and J by 2 bases, and 6 bases separated the two germline ends. Germline lookup yields CDR1 MRHNA and CDR2 SNTAGT. The CDR3 spans 13 residues. The CDR3 sequence: CASSGTTYNEQFF. CDR3 sequence (DNA): TGTGCCAGCAGTGGGACAACCTACAATGAGCAGTTCTTC.

The V call is TRBV4-1, the J call TRBJ2-1, with D possibly TRBD2 on 5 matching bases. The germline V gene has CDR1 MGHRA and CDR2 YSYEKL. This CDR3 is built from 16 residues. V was shortened by 0 bases and J by 9 bases, with 18 bases between the two germline ends. This CDR3 is CASSQDKDFPSGEQFF. The CDR3, as DNA: TGCGCCAGCAGCCAAGATAAGGACTTTCCCTCGGGTGAGCAGTTCTTC.

The CDR3: CASSTGTSNTDTQYF. CDR3 in DNA: TGTGCCAGCAGCACCGGGACTAGCAATACAGATACGCAGTATTTT. V usage is TRBV9 and J usage is TRBJ2-3, with 9 bases lining up with TRBD2. The CDR3 consists of 15 residues. Trimming removed 4 bases from V and 3 bases from J; junction bases left unmatched: 6. CDR1 and CDR2 (germline): SGDLS, YYNGEE.

This chain links TRBV6-4 with TRBJ2-7; TRBD1 matches 7 bases. The CDR3 contains 14 residues. From germline, CDR1 is MRHNA and CDR2 SNTAGT. The V and J ends lost 6 bases and 0 bases, in that order; junction bases with no gene match: 5. This CDR3 is CASSRQGRSYEQYF. Here the CDR3 DNA reads TGTGCCAGCAGCCGACAGGGCCGCTCCTACGAGCAGTACTTC.

The CDR3 sequence: CAISNTTGGHEKLFF. DNA of the CDR3: TGTGCCATCAGTAATACGACAGGGGGGCATGAAAAACTGTTTTTT. The chain has TRBV10-3 and TRBJ1-4, with 9 bases identical to TRBD1. CDR3 length: 15 amino acids. The germline V gene encodes CDR1 ENHRY and CDR2 SYGVKD. The J segment lost 6 bases and the V segment lost 5 bases, leaving 7 bases of the junction unmatched.

The chain couples TRBV15 to TRBJ1-5, with D perhaps matching TRBD1 (6 bases). The V gene's germline CDR1 is LNHNV and CDR2 YYDKDF (reference sequence). The germline V and J ends were trimmed by 0 bases and 7 bases, with 19 bases remaining between them. This CDR3 is built from 17 residues. CDR3 in amino acids: CATSRDPWGGGEQPQHF. DNA of the CDR3: TGTGCCACCAGCAGAGATCCCTGGGGAGGGGGGGAACAGCCCCAGCATTTT.